This note documents a single TCR beta chain sequence. Its specificity is unknown. This record comes from a study of cytomegalovirus exposure and HLA in healthy donors. Trimming pared 8 bases from V and 2 bases from J, leaving 13 bases between. Germline V gives CDR1 MNHNS, CDR2 SASEGT. The CDR3 is 14 residues long. Use of 60 Vbeta and 13 Jbeta primers characterized the PCR. Clones were sequenced by immunoSEQ multiplex PCR, and TCRdb holds only the in-frame ones, with some missing. The table shows over 95,000 clones, with approximately 69% occurring only once. Study-wide results and caveats: Some segments of the V type, notably TRBV6-2 and TRBV6-3, were excluded as indistinguishable.

The sequence came from a woman between 40 and 55 years old in good health and CMV-seropositive. V and J are TRBV6-1 and TRBJ1-3; possibly TRBD1 for D (6 bases). The material sequenced was PBMCs. The CDR3 coding sequence is TGTGCCAGCTTCGGAGGGGGGGCTGGAAACACCATATATTTT. Protein sequence: CASFGGGAGNTIYF.